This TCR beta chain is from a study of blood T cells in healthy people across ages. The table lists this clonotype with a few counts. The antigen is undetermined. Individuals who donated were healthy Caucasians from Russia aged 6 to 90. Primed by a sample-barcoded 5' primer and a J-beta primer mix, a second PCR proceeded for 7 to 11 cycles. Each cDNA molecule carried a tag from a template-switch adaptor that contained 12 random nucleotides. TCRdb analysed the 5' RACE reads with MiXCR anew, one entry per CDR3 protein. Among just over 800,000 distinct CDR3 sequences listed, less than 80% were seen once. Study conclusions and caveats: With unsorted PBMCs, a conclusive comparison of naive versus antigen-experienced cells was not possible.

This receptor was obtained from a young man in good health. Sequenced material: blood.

CDR3 loop: CSARSDSTYEQYF. The CDR3 region has the DNA TGCAGTGCTAGATCGGACTCCACCTACGAGCAGTACTTC. The chain couples TRBV20-1 to TRBJ2-7; D might be TRBD2 (5 bases). Germline CDR1 is DFQATT and CDR2 is SNEGSKA (reference sequence). The length of the CDR3 is 13 residues. Trimming pared 2 bases from V and 2 bases from J, leaving 10 bases between.